Given below is one T cell receptor beta chain in context. Per the study methods: For nucleated cells, counts were estimated from reference gene primer amplification. Clones were sequenced by immunoSEQ multiplex PCR, and TCRdb holds only the in-frame ones, with some missing. That table supplies the V and J calls and clone size; D and trimming were determined from the DNA. In the table there are about 58,000 clones, around 85% of which are singletons. This sample is part of a study of blood T cell repertoires in COVID-19. For the study at large: T cells, B-cell-depleted T cells, or PBMCs supplied cDNA or gDNA.

Sequenced input: peripheral blood. The receptor was isolated from a woman between 65 and 79 years old with active COVID-19.

This CDR3 is CASSLGTGTSGYNEQFF. The CDR3 bases are TGTGCCAGCAGCTTAGGGACCGGGACTAGCGGATACAATGAGCAGTTCTTC. This chain joins TRBV11-3 and TRBJ2-1; 11 nucleotides agree with TRBD2. The CDR3 runs to 17 residues. The germline CDR1 and CDR2 sequences are SGHNT and YENEEA. V gave up 1 base and J gave up 4 bases; unmatched junction bases: 6.